This note documents a single T cell receptor beta chain sequence. The CDR3 runs to 12 residues. V dropped 1 base and J dropped 5 bases, with 5 bases sitting between them. Germline V gene data show CDR1 as KGHSH and CDR2 as LQKENI. The sample belongs to a study of control samples from healthy donors and cancer patients. This table comes from immunoSEQ multiplex PCR, and its TCRdb copy is limited to in-frame clones, with some not included. Among roughly 170,000 clones, around 90% were seen once, and the ten largest hold 2% to 2.5%. This sequence was found in a middle-aged woman in good health. The chain employs TRBV18 and TRBJ2-5, with unresolved D. Sequenced: blood. CDR3 sequence (DNA): TGTGCCAGCTCACCACGACGGGAGACCCAGTACTTC. This sequence encodes CASSPRRETQYF.